These 18 T cell receptor beta chains were all obtained from the same sample, sequenced in a study of T cell repertoires in cytomegalovirus infection. Each CDR3 protein is one row after TCRdb ran MiXCR on the reads. Of around 740,000 distinct CDR3 sequences listed, approximately 34% were seen once; the top ten hold around 3%. Input material: PBMCs. These TCRs come from a human donor in good health (CMV status not recorded). Some clones in this sample may be carry-over from other donors' samples.

This clonotype has more than one count but fewer than ten. CDR3 amino acids: CAIRAEPLNTEAFF. As DNA, the CDR3 is TGTGCCATCAGAGCAGAGCCCCTTAACACTGAAGCTTTCTTT. V usage is TRBV10-3 and J usage is TRBJ1-1; unclear D gene. Germline CDR1 and CDR2: ENHRY and SYGVKD. The V gene lost 6 bases and the J gene lost 2 bases, with 13 bases spanning the gap. This CDR3 has 14 residues.

The table lists this clonotype with many counts. This chain joins TRBV7-2 and TRBJ1-1, with a tentative D call TRBD1 (6 bases). V lost 5 bases, J lost 0 bases, and 10 bases lay in between. The CDR3 length is 14 residues. CDR1 and CDR2 from the germline V gene are SGHTA and FQGNSA. Here the CDR3 DNA reads TGTGCCAGCAGCAGACAGGTGATGAACACTGAAGCTTTCTTT. Its protein product is CASSRQVMNTEAFF.

V is TRBV5-4 and J is TRBJ2-1, with a weak D call TRBD2 (5 bases). V lost 0 bases, J lost 0 bases, and 10 bases lay in between. The germline gives CDR1 SGHNT, CDR2 YYREEE (reference sequence). The CDR3 runs 16 residues. As DNA, the CDR3 is TGTGCCAGCAGCTTGGTTCCGGGAAGCTCCTACAATGAGCAGTTCTTC. This gives the protein CASSLVPGSSYNEQFF.

The V and J genes are TRBV6-1 and TRBJ1-2, with D tentatively TRBD1 (5 bases). Trimming pared 8 bases from V and 7 bases from J, leaving 14 bases between. CDR1 is MNHNS and CDR2 is SASEGT in the germline V gene. CDR3 length: 12 residues. The CDR3 nucleotides are TGTGCCAGCGAACTGTGCAGGGCTGGCTACACCTTC. This gives the protein CASELCRAGYTF.

Notes on this clonotype: A much larger clone sits a single nucleotide away, making a read error possible. The gene calls are TRBV7-6 and TRBJ2-2, with 8 bases that match TRBD1. This CDR3 is built from 16 residues. CDR1 and CDR2 (germline): SGHVS, FNYEAQ. The CDR3 region is CASSSPTGAVTGKLFF. The CDR3 DNA reads as TGTGCCAGCAGCTCACCGACAGGGGCGGTCACCGGGAAGCTGTTTTTT.

V gene TRBV11-2 combines with J gene TRBJ1-1, with D unresolved. Trimming left V 4 bases short and J 8 bases short, with 17 bases between. Germline V gives CDR1 SGHAT, CDR2 FQNNGV. This CDR3 has 14 amino acids. This chain's CDR3 is CASSSTTLGSEAFF. CDR3 in DNA: TGTGCCAGCAGCTCCACGACATTGGGGTCCGAAGCTTTCTTT.

This clonotype was counted between two and nine times. The rearrangement joins TRBV12-5 to TRBJ1-1; tentative D call: TRBD1 (6 bases). The germline V gene encodes CDR1 LGHNT and CDR2 FRNRAP. The germline V and J ends were trimmed by 1 base and 0 bases, with 18 bases remaining between them. The CDR3 sequence is 18 residues long. Written as DNA, the CDR3 is TGTGCTAGTGGTTTGGGCTTTGGTACAGGGCCCATGAACACTGAAGCTTTCTTT. This encodes CASGLGFGTGPMNTEAFF. The complete variable domain, with remaining parts taken from reference TRBV12-5 and TRBJ1-1, reads DARVTQTPRHKVTEMGQEVTMRCQPILGHNTVFWYRQTMMQGLELLAYFRNRAPLDDSGMPKDRFSAEMPDATLATLKIQPSEPRDSAVYFCASGLGFGTGPMNTEAFFGQGTRLTVV.

Only a few counts were recorded for this clonotype. V is TRBV10-2 and J is TRBJ2-1, with TRBD1 as a possible D gene (6 bases). Germline lookup yields CDR1 WSHSY and CDR2 SAAADI. The CDR3 loop spans 12 amino acids. The ends were cut back, 7 bases at V and 6 bases at J, with 10 bases in the middle. The CDR3 region is CASTGQLNEQFF. The CDR3 coding sequence is TGCGCCAGCACAGGACAGCTCAATGAGCAGTTCTTC.

This rearrangement joins TRBV7-8 to TRBJ1-4; D perhaps matches TRBD1 (5 bases). Germline-derived CDR1 and CDR2 are SGHVS and FQNEAQ. Trimming took 2 bases from V and 8 from J, leaving 15 bases between them. The CDR3 is made up of 15 amino acids. The CDR3 DNA is TGTGCCAGCAGCTTAATCGACAGCGTCGGGGAAAAACTGTTTTTT. It codes for CASSLIDSVGEKLFF. Supplemented by reference TRBV7-8 and TRBJ1-4, the full variable domain reads GAGVSQSPRYKVAKRGQDVALRCDPISGHVSLFWYQQALGQGPEFLTYFQNEAQLDKSGLPSDRFFAERPEGSVSTLKIQRTQQEDSAVYLCASSLIDSVGEKLFFGSGTQLSVL.

V and J are TRBV20-1 and TRBJ2-7; D may be TRBD2 (5 bases). The CDR3 loop spans 12 amino acids. CDR1 is DFQATT, CDR2 SNEGSKA, per germline (reference sequence). V was clipped by 4 bases and J by 5 bases, with 12 bases between them. This chain's CDR3 is CSATLDGDEQYF. DNA of the CDR3: TGCAGTGCTACCTTAGACGGGGACGAGCAGTACTTC.

This clonotype came up a few times. V and J are TRBV6-6 and TRBJ1-5, with a weak D call TRBD1 (6 bases). Germline V gene sequence: CDR1 MNHNY, CDR2 SVGAGI (reference sequence). This CDR3 contains 14 residues. With 8 bases removed from V and 6 bases from J, the gap between germline ends came to 17 bases. The CDR3 nucleotides are TGTGCCAGCTACCGTACAGGGTTAGCTCAGCCCCAGCATTTT. It specifies CASYRTGLAQPQHF.

This clonotype showed up just once. The CDR3 carries no conserved terminal phenylalanine or tryptophan, so it likely arises from a read error. The chain is built from TRBV19 and TRBJ2-5; 7 bases line up with TRBD2. V was pared by 5 bases and J by 2 bases, with 8 bases of the junction left unmatched. The CDR3 totals 15 residues. Germline V gives CDR1 LNHDA, CDR2 SQIVND (reference sequence). The CDR3 DNA follows: TGTGCCAGTAGTTCCTCGCCGGGGGGACAAGAGACCCAGTACTTA. Translating gives CASSSSPGGQETQYL.

This clonotype was seen a few times. V usage is TRBV6-5 and J usage is TRBJ2-7; 11 bases align to TRBD1. Per germline, CDR1 MNHEY and CDR2 SVGAGI. V was pared by 6 bases and J by 8 bases, with 6 bases of the junction left unmatched. The CDR3 spans 13 residues. CDR3 region: CASRRTGGEKQYF. As DNA, the CDR3 is TGTGCCAGCAGACGGACAGGGGGCGAGAAGCAGTACTTC.

This clonotype has just a few counts. This sequence joins TRBV4-1 and TRBJ1-6, with 8 bases matching TRBD1. The CDR3 is 16 residues long. The trim removed 4 bases at V and 7 bases at J, leaving 9 bases unmatched. Germline CDR1 reads MGHRA; CDR2 reads YSYEKL. In DNA, the CDR3 is TGCGCCAGCAGCCCCCAGACAGGGGCCACAAATTCACCCCTCCACTTT. The encoded protein is CASSPQTGATNSPLHF.

With respect to this clonotype: Likely a read error: the CDR3 ends without its conserved phenylalanine or tryptophan. The J gene is TRBJ1-3, the V gene TRBV7-3; TRBD1 matches at 8 bases. CDR1 is SGHTA and CDR2 is FQGTGA in the germline V gene. This CDR3 comprises 15 residues. V was pared by 2 bases and J by 3 bases, with 3 bases of the junction left unmatched. The CDR3 bases are TGTGCCAGCAGCTTAGGACAGGGTTTTGGAAACACCATATATTGT. It encodes CASSLGQGFGNTIYC.

This chain joins TRBV11-3 and TRBJ2-1; D gene unclear. V was shortened by 0 bases and J by 3 bases, with 12 bases between the two germline ends. Germline V lookup: CDR1 SGHNT, CDR2 YENEEA. The CDR3 extends over 16 amino acids. The CDR3 region has the DNA TGTGCCAGCAGCTTAGATTTTTTAGGGATCTACAATGAGCAGTTCTTC. This translates into CASSLDFLGIYNEQFF.

The J gene is TRBJ2-5, the V gene TRBV15; D is unclear. Per the germline V gene, CDR1 is LNHNV and CDR2 is YYDKDF (reference sequence). Deletions cut 8 bases from V and 5 bases from J, with 18 bases between. The CDR3 runs 14 residues. CDR3 region: CATRARGPLETQYF. The CDR3 region has the DNA TGTGCCACCCGGGCCCGCGGACCTCTGGAGACCCAGTACTTC.

The chain recombines TRBV30 with TRBJ1-1; possibly TRBD1 for D (5 bases). V dropped 3 bases and J dropped 8 bases, with 13 bases sitting between them. The CDR3 consists of 12 residues. CDR1 and CDR2 (germline): GTSNPN, SVGIG (reference sequence). The CDR3 sequence is CAWSYRRPEAFF. The DNA of the CDR3 is TGTGCCTGGAGCTACAGGAGGCCCGAAGCTTTCTTT.